Listed below are T cell receptor beta chains from one sample, sequenced in a study of response to subunit inactivated influenza vaccine. Each CDR3 protein gets one entry after TCRdb re-called the RT-PCR reads with MiXCR. This table holds around 600,000 distinct CDR3 sequences, about 10% found once. The sample also formed part of further work on T cells expressing NK-cell markers.

Sequencing was performed on PBMCs from blood, taken on the day of vaccination. These receptor sequences come from a man aged 45-65 years who received an inactivated influenza vaccine. Both conserved end residues are part of each CDR3. Each record gives: V gene, J gene, CDR3 protein.

TRBV7-6	TRBJ2-2	CASSAYTAGGNTGELFF
TRBV6-2/TRBV6-3	TRBJ2-7	CASSYGSGGSYEQYF
TRBV9	TRBJ2-3	CASSVVGQRTDTQYF
TRBV7-2	TRBJ2-3	CASSLNSGGSLDTQYF
TRBV29-1	TRBJ1-2	CSVRVGSRGYTF
TRBV7-2	TRBJ2-1	CASSTIAGEQFF
TRBV9	TRBJ2-3	CASSEQGADTQYF
TRBV12-3/TRBV12-4	TRBJ2-1	CASRPGLLSSYNEQFF
TRBV7-9	TRBJ2-5	CASSPKTGDRRNETQYF
TRBV24-1	TRBJ2-7	CATSGTSGREAYEQYF
TRBV5-1	TRBJ2-5	CASSSGAGIQETQYF